One T cell receptor beta chain is described in this entry. The antigen is undetermined. The sample is drawn from a study of post-analysis software for immune sequencing data. The overall study: Both relapsing-remitting and secondary progressive multiple sclerosis featured among the disease courses, as did progressive-relapsing multiple sclerosis.

V gave up 0 bases and J gave up 7 bases; unmatched junction bases: 7. This CDR3 has 15 residues. Germline V lookup: CDR1 SQVTM, CDR2 ANQGSEA. Study findings and constraints: Patients showed TRBV5-6, TRBV5-1 and TRBV20-1 among roughly 5 TRBV segments more frequent than in controls. Same-batch preparations were strongly co-clustered by F measure.

The authors incorporated unique molecular identifiers into the TCR beta cDNA libraries. Each batch of about 1 to 11 million T cells produced 500,000 to 550,000 cDNA molecules. TCRdb ran MiXCR on the PCR reads and lists one entry per CDR3 protein. Among 380,000 or so distinct CDR3 sequences listed, 30% to 45% were seen once. The material sequenced was blood. The clonotype comes from a girl aged 5-17 years with multiple sclerosis. The rearrangement uses TRBV29-1 and TRBJ2-2; 8 nucleotides agree with TRBD2. The CDR3 bases are TGCAGCGTTGAAGATCGGGCAGGGACTAGCGGGGAGCTGTTTTTT. Translated: CSVEDRAGTSGELFF.